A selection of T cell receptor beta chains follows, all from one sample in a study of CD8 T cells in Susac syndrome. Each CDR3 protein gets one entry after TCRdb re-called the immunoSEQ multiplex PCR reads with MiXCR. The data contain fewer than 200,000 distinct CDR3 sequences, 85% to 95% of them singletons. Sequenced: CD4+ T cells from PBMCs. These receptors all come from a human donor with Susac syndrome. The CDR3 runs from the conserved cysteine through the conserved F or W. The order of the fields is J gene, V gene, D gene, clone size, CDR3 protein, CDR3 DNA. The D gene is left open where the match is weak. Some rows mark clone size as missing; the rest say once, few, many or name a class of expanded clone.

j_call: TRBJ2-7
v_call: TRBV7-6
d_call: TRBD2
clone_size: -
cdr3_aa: CASSPQGSSGGVYEQYF
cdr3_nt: TGTGCCAGCAGCCCGCAAGGGTCTAGCGGGGGGGTCTACGAGCAGTACTTC

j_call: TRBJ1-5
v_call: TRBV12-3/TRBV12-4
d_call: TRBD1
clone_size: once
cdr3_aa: CASSIRQGQGNQPQHF
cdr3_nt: TGTGCCAGCAGTATAAGACAGGGTCAAGGCAATCAGCCCCAGCATTTT

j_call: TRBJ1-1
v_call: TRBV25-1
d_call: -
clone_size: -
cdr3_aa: CASSEQRWNTEAFF
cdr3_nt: TGTGCCAGCAGTGAGCAGCGCTGGAACACTGAAGCTTTCTTT

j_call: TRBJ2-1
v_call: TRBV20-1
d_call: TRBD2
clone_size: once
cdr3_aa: CSAAIVGRGASYNEQFF
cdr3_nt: TGCAGTGCTGCCATTGTCGGGCGGGGGGCCTCCTACAATGAGCAGTTCTTC

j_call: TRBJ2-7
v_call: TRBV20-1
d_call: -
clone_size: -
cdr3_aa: CSASSDTYEQYF
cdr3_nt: TGCAGCGCTTCTAGCGACACCTACGAGCAGTACTTC

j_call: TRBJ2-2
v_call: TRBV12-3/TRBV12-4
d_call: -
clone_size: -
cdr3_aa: CASSVNTGELFF
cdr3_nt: TGTGCCAGCAGTGTGAACACCGGGGAGCTGTTTTTT

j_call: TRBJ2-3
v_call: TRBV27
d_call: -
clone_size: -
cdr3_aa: CASSSGTQAYTDTQYF
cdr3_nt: TGTGCCAGCAGTTCCGGGACACAAGCTTACACAGATACGCAGTATTTT

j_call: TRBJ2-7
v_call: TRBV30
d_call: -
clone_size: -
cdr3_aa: CAWSVPTRHQTYEQYF
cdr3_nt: TGTGCCTGGAGTGTACCAACTAGGCATCAAACCTACGAGCAGTACTTC

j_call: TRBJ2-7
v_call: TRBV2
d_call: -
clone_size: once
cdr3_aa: CASSEARLYEQYF
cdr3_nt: TGTGCCAGCAGTGAAGCGAGGCTCTACGAGCAGTACTTC

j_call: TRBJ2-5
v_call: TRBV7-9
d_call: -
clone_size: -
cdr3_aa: CASSFGRETQYF
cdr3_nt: TGTGCCAGCAGCTTTGGGAGGGAGACCCAGTACTTC

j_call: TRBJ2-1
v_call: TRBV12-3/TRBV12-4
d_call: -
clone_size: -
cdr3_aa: CASSLVPAGEQFF
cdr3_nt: TGTGCCAGCAGTTTAGTACCGGCCGGTGAGCAGTTCTTC

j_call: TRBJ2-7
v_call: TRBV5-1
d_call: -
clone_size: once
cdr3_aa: CASTDSLSSYEQYF
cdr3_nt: TGCGCCAGCACAGACAGCCTGAGCTCCTACGAGCAGTACTTC

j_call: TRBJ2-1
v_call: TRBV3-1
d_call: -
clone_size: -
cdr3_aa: CASSPRRTYNEQFF
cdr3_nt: TGTGCCAGCAGCCCCAGACGGACCTACAATGAGCAGTTCTTC

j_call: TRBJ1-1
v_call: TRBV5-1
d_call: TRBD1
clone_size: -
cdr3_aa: CASSLEGAHTEAFF
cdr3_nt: TGCGCCAGCAGCTTAGAGGGGGCGCACACTGAAGCTTTCTTT

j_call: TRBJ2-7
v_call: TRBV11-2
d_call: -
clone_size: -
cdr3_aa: CASSLGTVSSYEQYF
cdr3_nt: TGTGCCAGCAGCTTAGGGACCGTTAGCTCCTACGAGCAGTACTTC

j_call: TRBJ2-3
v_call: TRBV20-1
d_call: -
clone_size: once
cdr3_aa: CSARDSAGGTDTQYF
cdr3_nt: TGCAGTGCTAGAGATTCCGCGGGTGGGACAGATACGCAGTATTTT

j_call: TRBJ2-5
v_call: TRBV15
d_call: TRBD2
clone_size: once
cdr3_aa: CATSRVGLAGGQETQYF
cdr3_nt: TGTGCCACCAGCAGAGTTGGGCTAGCGGGGGGCCAAGAGACCCAGTACTTC

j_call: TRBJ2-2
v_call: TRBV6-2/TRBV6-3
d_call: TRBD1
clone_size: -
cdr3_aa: CASSYRLGTGVNTGELFF
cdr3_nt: TGTGCCAGCAGTTACCGGCTTGGGACAGGGGTGAACACCGGGGAGCTGTTTTTT

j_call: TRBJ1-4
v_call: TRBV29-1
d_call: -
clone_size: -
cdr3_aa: CSVHLRMGEKLFF
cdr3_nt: TGCAGCGTGCATCTCCGGATGGGAGAAAAACTGTTTTTT

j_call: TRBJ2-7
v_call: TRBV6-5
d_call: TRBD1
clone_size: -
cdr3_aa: CASSYGTGWDEQYF
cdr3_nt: TGTGCCAGCAGTTACGGGACAGGATGGGACGAGCAGTACTTC

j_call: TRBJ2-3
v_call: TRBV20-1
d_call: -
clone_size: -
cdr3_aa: CSARDRPNTQYF
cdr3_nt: TGCAGTGCTAGAGATCGACCCAATACGCAGTATTTT

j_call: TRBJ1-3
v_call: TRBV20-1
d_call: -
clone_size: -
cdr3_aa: CSALNRFSGNTIYF
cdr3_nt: TGCAGTGCCTTAAACAGGTTCTCTGGAAACACCATATATTTT

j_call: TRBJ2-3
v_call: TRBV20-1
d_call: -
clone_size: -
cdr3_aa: CSAMDSPTDTQYF
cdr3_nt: TGCAGTGCAATGGACAGTCCTACAGATACGCAGTATTTT

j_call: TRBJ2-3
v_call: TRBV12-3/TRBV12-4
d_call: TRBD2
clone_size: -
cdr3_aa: CASRSLSGGSTDTQYF
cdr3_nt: TGTGCCAGCAGATCCCTCAGCGGGGGGAGCACAGATACGCAGTATTTT

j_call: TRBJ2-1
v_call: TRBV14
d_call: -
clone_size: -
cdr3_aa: CASSLVRESSYNEQFF
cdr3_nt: TGTGCCAGCAGCCTAGTACGGGAGAGCTCCTACAATGAGCAGTTCTTC

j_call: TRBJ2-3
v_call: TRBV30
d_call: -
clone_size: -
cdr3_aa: CAWSPGTSSDTQYF
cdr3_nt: TGTGCCTGGAGCCCCGGGACCAGTTCAGATACGCAGTATTTT

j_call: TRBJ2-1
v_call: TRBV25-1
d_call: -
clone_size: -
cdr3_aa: CASSQRGGRNEQFF
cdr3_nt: TGTGCCAGCAGCCAGAGGGGGGGAAGGAATGAGCAGTTCTTC

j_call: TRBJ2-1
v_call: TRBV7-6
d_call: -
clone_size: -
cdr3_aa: CASSGTGWNNEQFF
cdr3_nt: TGTGCCAGCAGCGGTACAGGGTGGAACAATGAGCAGTTCTTC

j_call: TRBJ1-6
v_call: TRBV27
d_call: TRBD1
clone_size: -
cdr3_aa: CASSSGQGSPLHF
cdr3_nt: TGTGCCAGCAGTTCGGGACAGGGTTCACCCCTCCACTTT

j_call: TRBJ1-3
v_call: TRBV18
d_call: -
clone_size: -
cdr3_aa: CASSPLSGSPLASGNTIYF
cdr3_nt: TGTGCCAGCTCACCACTTTCGGGCTCTCCGCTCGCCTCTGGAAACACCATATATTTT

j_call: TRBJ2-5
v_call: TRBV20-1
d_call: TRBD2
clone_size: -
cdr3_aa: CSAPSSSGEIQETQYF
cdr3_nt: TGCAGTGCTCCCAGTTCTAGCGGGGAGATCCAAGAGACCCAGTACTTC

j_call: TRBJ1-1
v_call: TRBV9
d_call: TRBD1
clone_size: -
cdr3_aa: CASSPRFGQGSEAFF
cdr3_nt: TGTGCCAGCAGCCCCCGATTTGGACAGGGCTCTGAAGCTTTCTTT

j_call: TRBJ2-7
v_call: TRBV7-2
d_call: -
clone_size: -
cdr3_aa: CASSAGQLISYEQYF
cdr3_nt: TGTGCCAGCAGTGCCGGACAGTTAATTTCCTACGAGCAGTACTTC

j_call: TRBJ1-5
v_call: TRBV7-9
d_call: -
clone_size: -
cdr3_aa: CASSLASDQPQHF
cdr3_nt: TGTGCCAGCAGCTTAGCCTCGGATCAGCCCCAGCATTTT

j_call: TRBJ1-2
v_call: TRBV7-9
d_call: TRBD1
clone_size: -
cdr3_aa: CASSWGQNYGYTF
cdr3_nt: TGTGCCAGCAGCTGGGGACAGAACTATGGCTACACCTTC

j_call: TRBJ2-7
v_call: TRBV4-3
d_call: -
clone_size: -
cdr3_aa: CASSQDYGQPYEQYF
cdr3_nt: TGCGCCAGCAGCCAAGATTACGGCCAGCCTTACGAGCAGTACTTC

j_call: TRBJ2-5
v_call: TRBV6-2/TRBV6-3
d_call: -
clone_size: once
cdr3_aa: CASRGLKETQYF
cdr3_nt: TGTGCCAGCAGGGGACTTAAGGAGACCCAGTACTTC

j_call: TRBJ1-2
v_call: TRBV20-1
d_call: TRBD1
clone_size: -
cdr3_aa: CSASILGTGLLGYTF
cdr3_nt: TGCAGTGCTAGTATCCTCGGGACAGGACTTTTGGGCTACACCTTC

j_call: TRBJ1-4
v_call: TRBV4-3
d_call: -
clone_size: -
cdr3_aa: CASSFRRENEKLFF
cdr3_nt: TGCGCCAGCAGCTTTCGACGGGAGAATGAAAAACTGTTTTTT

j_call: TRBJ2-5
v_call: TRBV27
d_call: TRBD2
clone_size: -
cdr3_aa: CASSRGLAGHQETQYF
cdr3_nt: TGTGCCAGCAGTCGGGGACTAGCGGGGCACCAAGAGACCCAGTACTTC